This is a list of T cell receptor beta chains from one sample in a study of T-cell reconstitution after alpha-beta-depleted transplantation in children. TCRdb used MiXCR to reprocess the PCR reads, holding one entry per CDR3 protein. The sample has 480,000 or so distinct CDR3 sequences, 8% to 11% seen once. This specimen was PBMCs, taken before TCRalphabeta/CD19-depleted stem cell transplant. The receptors shown here come from a child between 2 and 9 years old with inherited bone marrow failure, due to receive a stem cell transplant. The CDR3 runs from the conserved cysteine through the conserved F or W. D genes are given only for firm matches. The size entry is marked missing in some rows and otherwise reads once, few, many or a size class.

>many|TRBJ2-3|TRBD2|TRBV7-2
CASSLLLAGAVTDTQYF
TGTGCCAGCAGCTTATTATTAGCGGGAGCCGTCACAGATACGCAGTATTTT
>many|TRBJ2-1|-|TRBV29-1
CSVEGQASSYNEQFF
TGCAGCGTGGAAGGGCAGGCGAGCTCCTACAATGAGCAGTTCTTC
>-|TRBJ2-7|TRBD2|TRBV6-1
CASSHGGDGYEQYF
TGTGCCAGCAGCCACGGGGGGGACGGCTACGAGCAGTACTTC
>few|TRBJ2-1|-|TRBV23-1
CASSASGRDGYNEQFF
TGCGCCAGCAGCGCATCGGGACGGGACGGATACAATGAGCAGTTCTTC
>-|TRBJ2-1|-|TRBV5-1
CASSPGDLGNEQFF
TGCGCCAGCAGCCCAGGGGACTTAGGGAATGAGCAGTTCTTC
>-|TRBJ1-2|TRBD1|TRBV3-1
CASSQDIAGGPERYTF
TGTGCCAGCAGCCAAGATATCGCAGGGGGCCCGGAACGCTACACCTTC
>many|TRBJ2-7|-|TRBV12-3/TRBV12-4
CASSFGNEQYF
TGTGCCAGCAGTTTCGGTAACGAGCAGTACTTC
>many|TRBJ2-2|-|TRBV24-1
CATSDLQYGTGELFF
TGTGCCACCAGTGATTTGCAGTACGGGACCGGGGAGCTGTTTTTT
>many|TRBJ2-1|TRBD2|TRBV28
CASSSLPGTSGSYNEQFF
TGTGCCAGCAGTTCCCTCCCCGGGACTAGCGGGTCCTACAATGAGCAGTTCTTC
>few|TRBJ1-1|-|TRBV11-2
CASSIRPTNTEAFF
TGTGCCAGCAGCATCCGACCGACGAACACTGAAGCTTTCTTT
>few|TRBJ2-1|-|TRBV12-3/TRBV12-4
CASGRSKGHEQFF
TGTGCCAGCGGACGGAGTAAAGGACATGAGCAGTTCTTC
>-|TRBJ2-3|TRBD2|TRBV20-1
CSAPAGGWTDTQYF
TGCAGTGCCCCAGCGGGGGGCTGGACAGATACGCAGTATTTT
>many|TRBJ2-7|-|TRBV29-1
CSALVKGVYEQYF
TGCAGCGCCCTAGTAAAAGGGGTGTACGAGCAGTACTTC
>-|TRBJ2-1|-|TRBV5-6
CPSSLVLGTSYNEQFF
TGTCCCAGCAGCTTGGTTTTGGGGACCTCCTACAATGAGCAGTTCTTC
>few|TRBJ2-7|-|TRBV7-9
CASSLVFDGYSYEQYF
TGTGCCAGCAGCTTAGTTTTTGACGGTTACTCCTACGAGCAGTACTTC
>-|TRBJ2-3|-|TRBV21-1
CASSKDSRLNTDTQYF
TGTGCCAGCAGCAAAGATTCGCGACTAAACACAGATACGCAGTATTTT
>-|TRBJ2-1|-|TRBV28
CASSLLSGGYNEQFF
TGTGCCAGCAGTTTACTCAGCGGTGGTTACAATGAGCAGTTCTTC
>many|TRBJ2-3|TRBD2|TRBV7-7
CASSEGLAGWSTDTQYF
TGTGCTAGCAGCGAGGGACTAGCGGGGTGGAGCACAGATACGCAGTATTTT
>many|TRBJ2-3|-|TRBV4-3
CASSQDLLIGGRTDTQYF
TGCGCCAGCAGCCAAGATCTCCTAATTGGCGGGCGTACAGATACGCAGTATTTT
>few|TRBJ1-3|-|TRBV12-3/TRBV12-4
CASTFSGNTIYF
TGTGCCAGCACCTTTTCTGGAAACACCATATATTTT
>few|TRBJ2-1|-|TRBV12-3/TRBV12-4
CASSFWVADEQFF
TGTGCCAGCAGTTTCTGGGTAGCCGACGAGCAGTTCTTC
>many|TRBJ2-1|TRBD2|TRBV14
CASSQDLLAGEVEQFF
TGTGCCAGCAGCCAAGATCTACTAGCGGGAGAGGTTGAGCAGTTCTTC
>few|TRBJ2-7|TRBD2|TRBV6-2/TRBV6-3
CASSYFGTTSYEQYF
TGTGCCAGCAGTTACTTCGGGACTACTTCCTACGAGCAGTACTTC
>few|TRBJ2-7|TRBD2|TRBV10-2
CASSETSGGYEQYF
TGCGCCAGCAGCGAAACTAGCGGGGGTTACGAGCAGTACTTC
>many|TRBJ2-7|-|TRBV6-5
CAIQDPGATYEQYF
TGTGCCATTCAGGATCCGGGGGCGACCTACGAGCAGTACTTC
>many|TRBJ1-6|-|TRBV27
CASSLWGGSPLHF
TGTGCCAGCAGTTTATGGGGGGGATCACCCCTCCACTTT
>-|TRBJ2-3|TRBD2|TRBV3-1
CASCPTGSGRDADTQYF
TGTGCCAGCTGTCCTACTGGAAGCGGGAGGGACGCAGATACGCAGTATTTT
>many|TRBJ2-5|-|TRBV4-3
CASSPGFGETQYF
TGCGCCAGCAGCCCCGGGTTCGGGGAGACCCAGTACTTC
>many|TRBJ1-2|-|TRBV20-1
CSAYHYRAAYGYTF
TGCAGTGCCTATCATTACAGGGCCGCCTATGGCTACACCTTC
>-|TRBJ1-5|-|TRBV6-5
CASSYTRTANQPQHF
TGTGCCAGCAGTTACACTAGGACAGCTAATCAGCCCCAGCATTTT
>many|TRBJ2-7|-|TRBV9
CASSVVLNYYEQYF
TGTGCCAGCAGCGTAGTCCTAAACTACTACGAGCAGTACTTC
>many|TRBJ2-7|-|TRBV20-1
CSARVKSSYEQYF
TGCAGTGCTAGAGTCAAGAGCTCCTACGAGCAGTACTTC
>many|TRBJ2-7|-|TRBV7-9
CASSLDGAASSYEQYF
TGTGCCAGCAGCTTAGATGGTGCGGCGAGCTCCTACGAGCAGTACTTC
>few|TRBJ2-7|TRBD2|TRBV7-2
CASSWGLAGASYEQYF
TGTGCCAGCAGCTGGGGACTAGCGGGAGCCTCCTACGAGCAGTACTTC
>many|TRBJ2-3|TRBD2|TRBV6-2/TRBV6-3
CASKIAGDGDTQYF
TGTGCCAGCAAAATCGCGGGAGACGGAGATACGCAGTATTTT
>many|TRBJ1-2|-|TRBV7-8
CASSFLDSREGGYTF
TGTGCCAGCAGCTTTCTGGACAGCCGGGAGGGTGGCTACACCTTC
>many|TRBJ2-1|TRBD2|TRBV9
CASKVGREGDEQFF
TGTGCCAGCAAGGTCGGACGGGAGGGGGATGAGCAGTTCTTC
>-|TRBJ2-1|-|TRBV19
CASRREVSYNEQFF
TGTGCCAGTAGAAGGGAAGTTAGTTACAATGAGCAGTTCTTC
>many|TRBJ2-1|-|TRBV10-1
CASRTQLGEYNEQFF
TGCGCCAGCAGAACGCAACTAGGCGAATACAATGAGCAGTTCTTC
>-|TRBJ2-1|TRBD2|TRBV19
CASSSPGTSGSDEQFF
TGTGCCAGTAGTTCCCCCGGGACTAGCGGGAGTGATGAGCAGTTCTTC
>many|TRBJ2-7|TRBD2|TRBV27
CASSLSGVEPPYEQYF
TGTGCCAGCAGTTTAAGCGGGGTAGAGCCACCCTACGAGCAGTACTTC
>many|TRBJ1-2|-|TRBV9
CASSVGLRDLTNYGYTF
TGTGCCAGCAGCGTAGGGCTCCGGGACCTCACGAACTATGGCTACACCTTC
>many|TRBJ1-3|-|TRBV10-3
CAISESSGRSGNTIYF
TGTGCCATCAGTGAGTCGTCCGGACGCTCTGGAAACACCATATATTTT
>many|TRBJ2-1|-|TRBV7-2
CASSLSGVNEQFF
TGTGCCAGCAGCTTATCGGGAGTCAATGAGCAGTTCTTC
>many|TRBJ2-3|TRBD2|TRBV20-1
CSAKLAGGPFTQYF
TGCAGTGCCAAACTAGCGGGAGGGCCTTTTACGCAGTATTTT
>many|TRBJ1-1|-|TRBV27
CASSTKRSINTEAFF
TGTGCCAGCAGTACCAAGCGAAGCATAAACACTGAAGCTTTCTTT
>many|TRBJ2-7|TRBD1|TRBV4-3
CASSHRTGGPYEQYF
TGCGCCAGCAGCCATCGGACAGGGGGTCCCTACGAGCAGTACTTC